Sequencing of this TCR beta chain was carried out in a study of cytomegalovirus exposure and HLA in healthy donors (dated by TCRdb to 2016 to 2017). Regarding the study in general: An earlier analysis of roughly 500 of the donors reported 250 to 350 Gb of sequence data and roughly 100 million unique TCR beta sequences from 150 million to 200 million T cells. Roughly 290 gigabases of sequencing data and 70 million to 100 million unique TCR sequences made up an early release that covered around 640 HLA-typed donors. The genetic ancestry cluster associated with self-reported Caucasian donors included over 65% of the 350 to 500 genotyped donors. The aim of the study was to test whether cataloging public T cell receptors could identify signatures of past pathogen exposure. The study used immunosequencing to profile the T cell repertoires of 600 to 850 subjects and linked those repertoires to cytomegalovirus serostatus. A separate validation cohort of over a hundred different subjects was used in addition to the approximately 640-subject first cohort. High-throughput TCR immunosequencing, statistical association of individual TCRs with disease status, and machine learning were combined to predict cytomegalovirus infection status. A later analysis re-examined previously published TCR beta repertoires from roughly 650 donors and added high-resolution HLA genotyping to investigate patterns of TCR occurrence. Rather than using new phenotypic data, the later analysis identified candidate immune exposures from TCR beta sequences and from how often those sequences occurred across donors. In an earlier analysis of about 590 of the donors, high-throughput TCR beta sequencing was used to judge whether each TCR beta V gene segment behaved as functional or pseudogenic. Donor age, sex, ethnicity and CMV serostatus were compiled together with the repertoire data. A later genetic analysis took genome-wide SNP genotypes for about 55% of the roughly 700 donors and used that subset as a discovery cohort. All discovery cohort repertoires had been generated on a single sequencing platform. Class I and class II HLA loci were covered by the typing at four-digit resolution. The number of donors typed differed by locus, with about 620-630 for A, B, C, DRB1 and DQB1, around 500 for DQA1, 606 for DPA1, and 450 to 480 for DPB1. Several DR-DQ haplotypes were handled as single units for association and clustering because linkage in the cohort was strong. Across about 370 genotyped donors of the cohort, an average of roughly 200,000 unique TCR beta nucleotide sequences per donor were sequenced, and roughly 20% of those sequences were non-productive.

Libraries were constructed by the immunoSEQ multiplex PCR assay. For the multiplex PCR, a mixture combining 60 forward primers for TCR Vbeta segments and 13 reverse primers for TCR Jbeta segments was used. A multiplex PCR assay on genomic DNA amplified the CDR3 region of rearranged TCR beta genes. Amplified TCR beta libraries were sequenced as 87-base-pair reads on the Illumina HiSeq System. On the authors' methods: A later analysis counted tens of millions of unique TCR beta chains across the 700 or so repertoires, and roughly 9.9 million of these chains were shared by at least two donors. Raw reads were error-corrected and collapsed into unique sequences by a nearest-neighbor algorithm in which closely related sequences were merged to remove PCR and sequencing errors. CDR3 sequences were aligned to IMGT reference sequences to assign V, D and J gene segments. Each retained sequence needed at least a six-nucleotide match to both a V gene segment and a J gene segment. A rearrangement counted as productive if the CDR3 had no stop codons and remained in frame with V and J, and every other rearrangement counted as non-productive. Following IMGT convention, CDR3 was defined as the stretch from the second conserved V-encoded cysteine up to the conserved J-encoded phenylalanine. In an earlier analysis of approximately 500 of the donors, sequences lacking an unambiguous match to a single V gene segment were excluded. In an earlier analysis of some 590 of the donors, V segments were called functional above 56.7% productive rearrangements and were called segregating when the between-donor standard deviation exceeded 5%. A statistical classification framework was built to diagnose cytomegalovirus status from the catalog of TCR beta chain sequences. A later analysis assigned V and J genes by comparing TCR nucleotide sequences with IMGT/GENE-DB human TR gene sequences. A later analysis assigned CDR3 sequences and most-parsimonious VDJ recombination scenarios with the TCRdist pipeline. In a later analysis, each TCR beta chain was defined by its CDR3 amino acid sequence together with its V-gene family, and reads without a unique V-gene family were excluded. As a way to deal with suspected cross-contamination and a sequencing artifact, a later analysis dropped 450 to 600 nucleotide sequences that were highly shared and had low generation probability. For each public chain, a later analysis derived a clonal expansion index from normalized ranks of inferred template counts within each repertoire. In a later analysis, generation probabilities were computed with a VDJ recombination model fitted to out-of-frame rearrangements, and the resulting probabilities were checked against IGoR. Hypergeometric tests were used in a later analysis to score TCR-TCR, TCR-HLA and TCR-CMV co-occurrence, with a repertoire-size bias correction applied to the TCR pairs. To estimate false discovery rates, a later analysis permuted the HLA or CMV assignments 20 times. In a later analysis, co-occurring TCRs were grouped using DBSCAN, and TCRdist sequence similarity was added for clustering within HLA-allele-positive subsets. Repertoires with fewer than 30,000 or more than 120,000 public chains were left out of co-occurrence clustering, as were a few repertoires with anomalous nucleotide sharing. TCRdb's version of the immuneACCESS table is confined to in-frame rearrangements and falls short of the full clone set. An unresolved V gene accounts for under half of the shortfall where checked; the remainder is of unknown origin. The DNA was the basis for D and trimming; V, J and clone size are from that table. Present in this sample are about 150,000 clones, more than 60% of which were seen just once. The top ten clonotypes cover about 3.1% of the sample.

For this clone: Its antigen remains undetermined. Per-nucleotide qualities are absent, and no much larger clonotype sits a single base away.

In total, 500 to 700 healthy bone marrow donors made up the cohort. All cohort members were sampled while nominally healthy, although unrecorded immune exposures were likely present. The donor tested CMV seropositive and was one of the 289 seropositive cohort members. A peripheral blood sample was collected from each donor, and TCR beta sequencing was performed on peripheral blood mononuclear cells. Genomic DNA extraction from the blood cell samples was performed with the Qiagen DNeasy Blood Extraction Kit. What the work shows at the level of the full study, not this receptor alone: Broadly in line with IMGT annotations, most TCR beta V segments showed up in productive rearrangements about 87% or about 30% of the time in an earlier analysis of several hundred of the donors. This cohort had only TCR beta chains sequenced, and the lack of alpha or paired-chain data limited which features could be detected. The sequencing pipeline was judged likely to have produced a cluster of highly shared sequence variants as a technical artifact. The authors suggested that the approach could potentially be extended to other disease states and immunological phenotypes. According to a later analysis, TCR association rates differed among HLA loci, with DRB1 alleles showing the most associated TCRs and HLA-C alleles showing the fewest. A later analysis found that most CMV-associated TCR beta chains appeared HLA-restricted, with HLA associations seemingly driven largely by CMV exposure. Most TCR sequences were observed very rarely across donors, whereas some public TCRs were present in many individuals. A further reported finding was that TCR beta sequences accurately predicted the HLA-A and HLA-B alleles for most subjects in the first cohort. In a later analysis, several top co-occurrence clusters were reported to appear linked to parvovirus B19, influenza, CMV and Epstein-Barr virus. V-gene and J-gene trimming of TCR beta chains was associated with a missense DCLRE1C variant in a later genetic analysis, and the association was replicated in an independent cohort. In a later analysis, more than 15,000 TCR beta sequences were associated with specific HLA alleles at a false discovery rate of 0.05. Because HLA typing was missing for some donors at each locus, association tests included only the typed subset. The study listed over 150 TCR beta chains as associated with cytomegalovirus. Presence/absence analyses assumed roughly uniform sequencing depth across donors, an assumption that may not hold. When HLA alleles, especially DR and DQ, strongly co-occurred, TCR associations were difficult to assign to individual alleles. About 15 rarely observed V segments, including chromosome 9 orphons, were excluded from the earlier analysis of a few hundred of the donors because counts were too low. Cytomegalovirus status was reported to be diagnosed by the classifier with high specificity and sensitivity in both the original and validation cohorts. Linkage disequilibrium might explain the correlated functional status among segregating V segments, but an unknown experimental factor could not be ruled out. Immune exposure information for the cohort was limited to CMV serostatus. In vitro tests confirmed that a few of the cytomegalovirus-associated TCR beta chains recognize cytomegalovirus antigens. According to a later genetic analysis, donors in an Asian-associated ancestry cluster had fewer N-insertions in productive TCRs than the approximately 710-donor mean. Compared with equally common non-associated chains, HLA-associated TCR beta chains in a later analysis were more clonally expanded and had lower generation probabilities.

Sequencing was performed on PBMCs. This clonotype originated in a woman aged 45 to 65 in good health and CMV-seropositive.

The DNA sequence reads TGTGCCAGCAGCTTAAACGCCGGAACAGGGGCCTACGAGCAGTACTTC. Its coded protein is CASSLNAGTGAYEQYF. The chain links TRBV7-2 with TRBJ2-7; a stretch of 7 junction bases matches TRBD1. For CDR1 and CDR2, the germline V gene lists SGHTA and FQGNSA. The CDR3 contains 16 residues, cysteine and phenylalanine counted. Only the CDR3 portion is preserved as DNA: 48 bases, with reading frame beginning at the first base. Trimming removed 2 bases from V and 2 bases from J; the gene matches leave 9 bases unexplained.